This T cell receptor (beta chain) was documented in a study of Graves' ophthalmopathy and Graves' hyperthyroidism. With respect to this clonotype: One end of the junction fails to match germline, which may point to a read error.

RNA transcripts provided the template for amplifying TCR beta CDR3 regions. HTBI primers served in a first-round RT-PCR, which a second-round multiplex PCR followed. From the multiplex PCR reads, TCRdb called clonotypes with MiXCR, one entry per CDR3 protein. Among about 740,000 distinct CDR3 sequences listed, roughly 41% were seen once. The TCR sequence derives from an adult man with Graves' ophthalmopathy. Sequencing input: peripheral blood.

The CDR3 protein is CGARRQGVKETQYF. CDR3 nucleotides: TGCGGTGCTCGACGACAGGGAGTTAAAGAGACCCAGTACTTC. V gene TRBV20-1 combines with J gene TRBJ2-5, with 7 bases fitting TRBD1. This CDR3 has 14 amino acids. Germline V lookup: CDR1 DFQATT, CDR2 SNEGSKA (reference sequence).